The sequence of this T cell receptor beta chain was determined in a study of blood T cell repertoires in COVID-19. Overall study context: T cells, B-cell-depleted T cells, or PBMCs supplied cDNA or gDNA.

Under the authors' procedure: Nucleated cell counts were estimated from reference gene primer amplification. Produced via immunoSEQ multiplex PCR; TCRdb's table is partial and in-frame only. That table gives V, J and clone size, and the DNA gave D and trimming. The sample lists some 360,000 clones, about 92% occurring once. Germline lookup yields CDR1 MGHRA and CDR2 YSYEKL. V was trimmed by 4 bases and J by 0 bases, leaving 10 bases between them. This CDR3 comprises 15 residues. Seattle researchers signed up patients amid active infection and tracked them longitudinally. Sequencing input: peripheral blood. This rearrangement joins TRBV4-1 to TRBJ2-1; possibly TRBD1 for D (5 bases). This receptor was obtained from a woman in her sixties with COVID-19, enrolled during active disease. In DNA, the CDR3 is TGCGCCAGCAGCCCGACAGTGAGCTCCTACAATGAGCAGTTCTTC. Its protein is CASSPTVSSYNEQFF.